These 21 T cell receptor beta chains were all obtained from the same sample, sequenced in a study of early T cells in non-severe SARS-CoV-2 infection. TCRdb used MiXCR to reprocess the 5' RACE reads, holding one entry per CDR3 protein. The sample shows about 46,000 distinct CDR3 sequences, 9.3% of them seen only once. Input material: whole blood. The receptors here all came from an adult who was a healthcare worker with PCR-confirmed SARS-CoV-2 infection or an uninfected control (not recorded which).

This clonotype was found a few times. The chain recombines TRBV29-1 with TRBJ2-7; no definite D call. CDR3 length: 11 amino acids. V shed 4 bases and J shed 3 bases, with 7 bases lying between them. Germline V gene data show CDR1 as SQVTM and CDR2 as ANQGSEA. The CDR3 sequence is CSVAWGYEQYF. CDR3 DNA: TGCAGCGTTGCTTGGGGCTACGAGCAGTACTTC.

This clonotype has only a few counts. This chain joins TRBV29-1 and TRBJ2-1; TRBD2 agrees at 7 bases. V was pared by 3 bases and J by 7 bases, with 3 bases of the junction left unmatched. The CDR3 is made up of 12 amino acids. Germline V gene lookup returns CDR1 SQVTM and CDR2 ANQGSEA. CDR3: CSVEVSGNEQFF. CDR3 DNA sequence: TGCAGCGTTGAGGTTAGCGGGAATGAGCAGTTCTTC.

There are a few counts of this clonotype. The chain recombines TRBV28 with TRBJ2-1, with D possibly being TRBD2 (6 bases). With 2 bases removed from V and 6 bases from J, the gap between germline ends came to 11 bases. Germline V CDR1 and CDR2: MDHEN, SYDVKM. CDR3 length: 14 residues. This CDR3 reads CASSLAGKVNEQFF. As DNA, the CDR3 is TGTGCCAGCAGTTTAGCGGGAAAAGTCAATGAGCAGTTCTTC.

This clonotype was counted a few times. The CDR3 sequence: CASSDGGTGYPYEQYF. The CDR3 DNA sequence: TGTGCCAGCAGTGATGGAGGGACAGGGTACCCCTACGAGCAGTACTTC. The chain employs TRBV6-1 and TRBJ2-7; the match to TRBD1 covers 9 bases. J was trimmed by 2 bases and V by 3 bases; bases with no gene match: 8. CDR1 MNHNS and CDR2 SASEGT come from the germline V gene. The CDR3 runs to 16 residues.

In its sample, this clonotype was seen a few times. The chain links TRBV28 to TRBJ2-7; 11 bases fit TRBD2. In germline, CDR1 is MDHEN, CDR2 SYDVKM. The V segment lost 8 bases and the J segment 3 bases; nucleotides outside the gene matches: 6. The CDR3 is 14 amino acids. The CDR3 spells CASGSSGRGYEQYF. CDR3 DNA sequence: TGTGCCAGCGGCAGTAGCGGGAGGGGCTACGAGCAGTACTTC. Complete variable domain (other parts from reference TRBV28 and TRBJ2-7): DVKVTQSSRYLVKRTGEKVFLECVQDMDHENMFWYRQDPGLGLRLIYFSYDVKMKEKGDIPEGYSVSREKKERFSLILESASTNQTSMYLCASGSSGRGYEQYFGPGTRLTVT.

The J gene is TRBJ2-2, the V gene TRBV7-6, with 8 bases that match TRBD1. J gave up 7 bases and V 2 bases, and 9 bases lay outside the gene matches. The germline gives CDR1 SGHVS, CDR2 FNYEAQ. The CDR3 contains 16 residues. In DNA, the CDR3 is TGTGCCAGCAGCTTAACTCCCGCAGGGGGCCTCGGGGAGCTGTTTTTT. It is translated as CASSLTPAGGLGELFF.

Ten or more counts support this clonotype. The rearrangement joins TRBV29-1 to TRBJ2-1; TRBD2 is a possible D gene (5 bases). There are 12 residues in the CDR3. V was cut by 7 bases and J by 11 bases, with 18 bases left in between. CDR1 and CDR2 (germline): SQVTM, ANQGSEA. CDR3 region: CSAGVGNSKQFF. CDR3 DNA: TGCAGCGCCGGAGTCGGGAACAGTAAGCAGTTCTTC.

This clonotype has a count of ten or more. V and J are TRBV6-6 and TRBJ1-6; D perhaps matches TRBD1 (5 bases). This CDR3 is 15 amino acids long. CDR1 is MNHNY, CDR2 SVGAGI, per germline (reference sequence). V lost 6 bases, J lost 7 bases, and 16 bases lay in between. The CDR3: CASRKEGLTNSPLHF. The CDR3 DNA is TGTGCCAGCAGAAAGGAGGGGCTCACGAATTCACCCCTCCACTTT.

Ten or more counts support this clonotype. The rearrangement joins TRBV28 to TRBJ2-1, with TRBD2 matching 8 bases. The CDR3 runs to 14 residues. V lost 6 bases and J lost 7; bases outside the gene matches: 8. Germline CDR1 and CDR2: MDHEN and SYDVKM. The DNA for the CDR3 is TGTGCCAGCAGACCCAGCGGGAGTGAAAATGAGCAGTTCTTC. This encodes CASRPSGSENEQFF. The whole variable domain, filled in from reference TRBV28 and TRBJ2-1, reads DVKVTQSSRYLVKRTGEKVFLECVQDMDHENMFWYRQDPGLGLRLIYFSYDVKMKEKGDIPEGYSVSREKKERFSLILESASTNQTSMYLCASRPSGSENEQFFGPGTRLTVL.

This clonotype was counted ten times or more. The chain combines TRBV20-1 with TRBJ2-5; D possibly corresponds to TRBD1 (5 bases). Trimming removed 1 base at V and 2 bases at J, with 14 bases between. Per germline, CDR1 DFQATT and CDR2 SNEGSKA (reference sequence). This CDR3 contains 15 residues. The CDR3 nucleotides are TGCAGTGCTAGAGGTGGGCAGGGCCTGCAAGAGACCCAGTACTTC. Protein sequence: CSARGGQGLQETQYF.

This clonotype was seen a few times. V usage is TRBV28 and J usage is TRBJ1-1, with TRBD1 matching over 10 bases. In germline, CDR1 is MDHEN, CDR2 SYDVKM. The CDR3 covers 17 residues. V shed 5 bases, J shed 0 bases, and the junction held 9 bases outside the gene matches. CDR3 nucleotides: TGTGCCAGCAGTCCAGCCCGGGACAGGGGATTGAACACTGAAGCTTTCTTT. Protein: CASSPARDRGLNTEAFF.

This clonotype was seen at least ten times. The rearrangement uses TRBV27 and TRBJ2-7, with a possible D match to TRBD2 (6 bases). In germline, CDR1 is MNHEY, CDR2 SMNVEV (reference sequence). Trimming removed 7 bases at V and 4 bases at J, with 8 bases between. This CDR3 comprises 11 residues. The CDR3 DNA reads as TGTGCCAGCACTGGGGGGTACGAGCAGTACTTC. Translation: CASTGGYEQYF.

This clonotype has more than one count but fewer than ten. The chain combines TRBV28 with TRBJ2-5, with TRBD2 matching 7 bases. Germline CDR1 reads MDHEN; CDR2 reads SYDVKM. The CDR3 runs to 14 residues. With V trimmed by 3 bases and J by 4 bases, 5 bases remained unmatched. The CDR3 region has the DNA TGTGCCAGCAGTTTGGGGAGGGGAGTAGAGACCCAGTACTTC. Protein: CASSLGRGVETQYF.

The chain links TRBV28 to TRBJ2-5, with unresolved D. The CDR3 spans 18 residues. Trimming removed 2 bases from V and 2 bases from J, with 21 bases in between. The germline gives CDR1 MDHEN, CDR2 SYDVKM. CDR3 in amino acids: CASSLTMFFSREQETQYF. The CDR3 DNA is TGTGCCAGCAGTTTAACGATGTTCTTTTCCAGAGAACAAGAGACCCAGTACTTC. The full variable domain, rest sourced from reference TRBV28 and TRBJ2-5, is DVKVTQSSRYLVKRTGEKVFLECVQDMDHENMFWYRQDPGLGLRLIYFSYDVKMKEKGDIPEGYSVSREKKERFSLILESASTNQTSMYLCASSLTMFFSREQETQYFGPGTRLLVL.

The chain has TRBV20-1 and TRBJ2-2; 8 nucleotides agree with TRBD2. The germline CDR1 and CDR2 sequences are DFQATT and SNEGSKA (reference sequence). CDR3 length equals 17 residues. The J segment lost 7 bases and the V segment lost 5 bases, leaving 18 bases of the junction unmatched. The CDR3 DNA is TGCAGTGCTCCCTCGGAGAGCGGGAGCCTTTTTGGCGGGGAGCTGTTTTTT. Protein: CSAPSESGSLFGGELFF.

This clonotype was counted at least ten times. This sequence joins TRBV20-1 and TRBJ2-7, with D perhaps matching TRBD1 (6 bases). The CDR3 is made up of 14 amino acids. The germline V gene has CDR1 DFQATT and CDR2 SNEGSKA (reference sequence). V dropped 4 bases and J dropped 4 bases, with 17 bases sitting between them. The CDR3 nucleotides are TGCAGTGCTACCGCCCCACAGGGTGGGTACGAGCAGTACTTC. It specifies CSATAPQGGYEQYF.

Many counts were recorded for this clonotype. The chain recombines TRBV20-1 with TRBJ2-7, with a possible D match to TRBD1 (5 bases). Germline CDR1 and CDR2: DFQATT and SNEGSKA (reference sequence). Trimming pared 6 bases from V and 4 bases from J, leaving 13 bases between. The length of the CDR3 is 12 residues. The CDR3 reads CSAPRVGYEQYF. The DNA for the CDR3 is TGCAGTGCCCCCAGGGTAGGGTACGAGCAGTACTTC.

Many counts were recorded for this clonotype. The genes are TRBV7-2 and TRBJ2-5; D not resolved. Trimming took off 5 bases at V and 0 bases at J, with 7 bases between the two ends. CDR1 is SGHTA, CDR2 FQGNSA, per germline. This CDR3 comprises 13 residues. CDR3 in DNA: TGTGCCAGCAGCAGAAGCGACCAAGAGACCCAGTACTTC. It encodes CASSRSDQETQYF.

This clonotype was detected only a few times. DNA for the CDR3: TGTGCCAGCAGTTACGGGACAGTCAACTATGGCTACACCTTC. It yields the protein CASSYGTVNYGYTF. This chain connects TRBV12-3 or TRBV12-4 to TRBJ1-2; 7 bases are shared with TRBD1. The CDR3 length is 14 residues. Trimming took 4 bases from V and 2 from J; bases not matched to a gene: 4.

This clonotype was counted only a few times. CDR3 protein: CAISSTVTGRETQYF. In DNA form, the CDR3 reads TGTGCCATCAGTTCCACTGTCACAGGGCGAGAGACCCAGTACTTC. The chain links TRBV10-3 to TRBJ2-5, with D maybe TRBD1 (6 bases). V was trimmed by 5 bases and J by 4 bases, leaving 17 bases between them. CDR1 ENHRY and CDR2 SYGVKD come from the germline V gene. The CDR3 runs to 15 residues.

The chain joins TRBV4-3 to TRBJ2-1; TRBD1 matches 8 bases. Germline CDR1 reads LGHNA; CDR2 reads YSLEER. With V trimmed by 4 bases and J by 2 bases, 1 base remained unmatched. The CDR3 runs 14 residues. In DNA form, the CDR3 reads TGCGCCAGCAGCCCGACAGGGGCCTACAATGAGCAGTTCTTC. Its translation is CASSPTGAYNEQFF.